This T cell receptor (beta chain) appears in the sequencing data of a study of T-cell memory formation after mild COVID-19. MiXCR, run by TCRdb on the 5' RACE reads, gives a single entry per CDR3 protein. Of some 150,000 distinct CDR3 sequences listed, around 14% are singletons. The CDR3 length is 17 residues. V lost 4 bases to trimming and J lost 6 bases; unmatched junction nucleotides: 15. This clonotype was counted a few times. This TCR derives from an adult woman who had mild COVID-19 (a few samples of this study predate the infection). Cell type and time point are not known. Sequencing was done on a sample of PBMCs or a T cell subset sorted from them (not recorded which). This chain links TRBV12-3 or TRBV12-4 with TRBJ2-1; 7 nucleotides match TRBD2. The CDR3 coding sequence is TGTGCCAGCAGTTCCTCGACCGGGAGGCCCCTGAGCAATGAGCAGTTCTTC. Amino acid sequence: CASSSSTGRPLSNEQFF.